This entry lists 2 T cell receptor beta chains sequenced from one sample in a study of T-cell memory formation after mild COVID-19. One entry per CDR3 protein, called by TCRdb with MiXCR from the 5' RACE reads. The repertoire consists of about 610,000 distinct CDR3 sequences, with roughly 17% occurring once and the leading ten covering 8.1%. Sequences were obtained from PBMCs or a T cell subset sorted from them (not recorded which). These receptor sequences come from an adult woman who had mild COVID-19 (a few samples of this study predate the infection). Cell type and time point are not known.

V usage is TRBV19 and J usage is TRBJ2-7, with TRBD2 matching 7 bases. The ends lost 3 bases at V and 6 bases at J; junction bases unmatched: 2. Germline CDR1 reads LNHDA; CDR2 reads SQIVND (reference sequence). CDR3 length: 12 amino acids. CDR3 loop: CASSMRGSEQYF. The CDR3 DNA reads TGTGCCAGTAGTATGCGGGGGAGCGAGCAGTACTTC.

This chain joins TRBV7-6 and TRBJ2-3; D call uncertain. Trimming removed 2 bases at V and 2 bases at J, with 8 bases between. The length of the CDR3 is 14 residues. From germline, CDR1 is SGHVS and CDR2 FNYEAQ. The CDR3 DNA follows: TGTGCCAGCAGCTTACTTGGGGACACAGATACGCAGTATTTT. Its translation is CASSLLGDTDTQYF.